The clone carrying this T cell receptor beta chain has just a few counts. Its antigen is unidentified. The sample is drawn from a study of CD8+ T cells in alopecia areata. Study at large: Treated patients were given oral tofacitinib, which was dosed at 5 to 10 mg twice daily.

Treatment described: oral pan-JAK inhibitor, 5-10 mg twice daily. Peripheral blood and lesional scalp punch biopsies were taken from alopecia areata patients. RNA was extracted and reverse transcribed into cDNA as the sequencing template. Generated by immunoSEQ multiplex PCR, the TCRdb table keeps only in-frame clones and is missing some. Here the sample spans 110,000 to 150,000 clones, 54% being singletons. Points from the study as a whole: While tofacitinib was given, many expanded lesional clones persisted in scalp and blood.

This TCR derives from a human donor with alopecia areata. Specimen: CD8+ T cells sorted from blood, collected at week 4, from a patient treated with tofacitinib.

The CDR3 sequence: CASSIVGGHNEQFF. The CDR3 DNA reads as TGTGCCAGTAGTATAGTGGGGGGCCACAATGAGCAGTTCTTC. The chain joins TRBV19 to TRBJ2-1; the D call may be TRBD1 or TRBD2 (6 bases each). The germline gives CDR1 LNHDA, CDR2 SQIVND (reference sequence). V lost 1 base and J lost 5, with 9 bases in between. This CDR3 spans 14 amino acids.